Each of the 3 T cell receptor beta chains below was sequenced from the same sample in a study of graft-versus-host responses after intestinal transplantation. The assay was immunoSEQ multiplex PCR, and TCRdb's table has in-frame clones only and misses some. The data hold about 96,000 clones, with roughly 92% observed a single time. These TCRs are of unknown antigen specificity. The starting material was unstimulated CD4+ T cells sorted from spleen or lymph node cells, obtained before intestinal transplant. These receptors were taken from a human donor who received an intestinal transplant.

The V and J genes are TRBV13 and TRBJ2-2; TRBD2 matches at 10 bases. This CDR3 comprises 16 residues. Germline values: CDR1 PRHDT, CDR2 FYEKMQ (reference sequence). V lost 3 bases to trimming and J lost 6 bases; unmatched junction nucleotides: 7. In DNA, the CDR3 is TGTGCCAGCAGCTTCATGATAGCGGGAGGCGCCGGGGAGCTGTTTTTT. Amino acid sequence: CASSFMIAGGAGELFF.

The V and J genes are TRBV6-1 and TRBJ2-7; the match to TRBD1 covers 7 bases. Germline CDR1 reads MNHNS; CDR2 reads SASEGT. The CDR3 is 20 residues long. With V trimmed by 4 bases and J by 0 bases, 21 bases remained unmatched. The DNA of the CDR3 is TGTGCCAGCAGTGGGTATATTGCAGGACAGGCTATAGGGGGCTCCTACGAGCAGTACTTC. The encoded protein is CASSGYIAGQAIGGSYEQYF.

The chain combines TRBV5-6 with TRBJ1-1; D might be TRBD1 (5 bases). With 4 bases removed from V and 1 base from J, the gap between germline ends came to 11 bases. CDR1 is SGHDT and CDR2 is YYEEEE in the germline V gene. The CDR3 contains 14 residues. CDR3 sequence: CASSLTVWNTEAFF. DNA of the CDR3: TGTGCCAGCAGCCTGACAGTTTGGAACACTGAAGCTTTCTTT.